The rows below give T cell receptor beta chains drawn from one sample of a study of blood T cells in healthy people across ages. TCRdb reanalysed the 5' RACE reads using MiXCR and keeps one entry per CDR3 protein. The sample holds 700,000 to 950,000 distinct CDR3 sequences; roughly 45% are singletons and the top ten take about 20%. Input material: blood. The receptors shown here come from a woman in her fifties or sixties in good health. Both conserved end residues are part of each CDR3. D genes are given only for firm matches. Clone size is given for some rows only: seen once, a few or many times, or a class if the clone is expanded.

v_gene	d_gene	abundance	j_gene	CDR3aa	CDR3nt
TRBV2	TRBD1	.	TRBJ1-6	CASSGQGIINSPLHF	TGTGCCAGCAGTGGACAGGGGATAATTAATTCACCCCTCCACTTT
TRBV20-1	.	.	TRBJ1-4	CSAPGRGNEKLFF	TGCAGTGCCCCGGGAAGGGGGAATGAAAAACTGTTTTTT
TRBV7-2	TRBD2	.	TRBJ2-5	CASSTSGARGQETQYF	TGTGCCAGCAGCACGAGCGGGGCCCGTGGCCAAGAGACCCAGTACTTC
TRBV6-1	TRBD2	.	TRBJ2-7	CASLKGTSGSYEQYF	TGTGCCAGCCTAAAGGGTACTAGCGGGTCCTACGAGCAGTACTTC
TRBV29-1	TRBD2	once	TRBJ2-3	CSVHPLTGGRSDSTDTQYF	TGCAGCGTTCACCCACTTACTGGCGGGAGGAGCGATAGCACAGATACGCAGTATTTT
TRBV6-2/TRBV6-3	TRBD2	few	TRBJ2-1	CASSDQTSGGEQFF	TGTGCCAGCAGTGACCAGACTAGCGGAGGTGAGCAGTTCTTC
TRBV20-1	TRBD2	many	TRBJ2-7	CSVYGTSGLYEQYF	TGCAGTGTATACGGGACTAGCGGACTCTACGAGCAGTACTTC
TRBV12-3/TRBV12-4	.	.	TRBJ1-4	CASSPPGARANEKLFF	TGTGCCAGCAGTCCCCCAGGGGCGCGGGCTAATGAAAAACTGTTTTTT
TRBV7-8	.	.	TRBJ1-1	CASSSPISGLRTEAFF	TGTGCCAGCAGTTCTCCCATCTCGGGGCTGAGGACTGAAGCTTTCTTT
TRBV3-1	TRBD2	.	TRBJ2-2	CASSQEETSVSNTGELFF	TGTGCCAGCAGCCAAGAAGAGACTAGCGTATCAAACACCGGGGAGCTGTTTTTT
TRBV5-1	TRBD1	.	TRBJ1-4	CASSYDLGGLREKLFF	TGCGCCAGCAGCTATGATTTAGGGGGCTTGCGGGAAAAACTGTTTTTT
TRBV7-3	.	many	TRBJ2-5	CASSLGLEETQYF	TGTGCCAGCAGCTTGGGTTTAGAAGAGACCCAGTACTTC
TRBV20-1	TRBD1	.	TRBJ2-6	CSAKTRQGEPGANILTF	TGCAGTGCTAAAACGCGACAGGGGGAACCTGGGGCCAACATCCTGACTTTC
TRBV20-1	.	.	TRBJ2-7	CSASAATKTYEQYF	TGCAGTGCTTCCGCCGCTACAAAAACCTACGAGCAGTACTTC
TRBV2	.	.	TRBJ1-1	CASGGLRDTEAFF	TGTGCCAGCGGGGGGCTGAGGGACACTGAAGCTTTCTTT
TRBV15	.	.	TRBJ2-5	CATSRALLETQYF	TGTGCCACCAGCAGAGCGTTGTTGGAGACCCAGTACTTC
TRBV5-1	.	.	TRBJ2-5	CASSLDRATYF	TGCGCCAGCAGCTTGGATCGAGCGACGTACTTC
TRBV10-3	TRBD2	.	TRBJ2-3	CAISKGERGGTDTRYF	TGTGCCATCAGTAAAGGAGAGCGGGGGGGCACAGATACGCGGTATTTT
TRBV6-2/TRBV6-3	.	few	TRBJ2-6	CASSYITGHPGANVLTF	TGTGCCAGCAGTTACATTACAGGGCATCCTGGGGCCAACGTCCTGACTTTC
TRBV29-1	TRBD1	.	TRBJ2-2	CSVERTGNTGELFF	TGCAGCGTTGAGCGGACAGGGAACACCGGGGAGCTGTTTTTT
TRBV6-5	.	.	TRBJ1-1	CASSYWGHRNTEAFF	TGTGCCAGCAGTTACTGGGGACATCGTAACACTGAAGCTTTCTTT
TRBV20-1	.	.	TRBJ2-5	CSAREQAYHNEQYF	TGCAGTGCTAGAGAACAGGCGTACCACAATGAGCAGTACTTC
TRBV20-1	TRBD1	.	TRBJ2-5	CSARGHLQGAMETQYF	TGCAGTGCTAGAGGCCACCTACAGGGGGCGATGGAGACCCAGTACTTC
TRBV12-3/TRBV12-4	TRBD2	many	TRBJ2-7	CASSPREEVDEQYF	TGTGCCAGCAGTCCCCGGGAGGAGGTCGACGAGCAGTACTTC
TRBV7-9	.	.	TRBJ2-4	CASSSLPTGREQYF	TGTGCCAGCAGCTCACTCCCCACAGGGAGGGAGCAGTACTTC
TRBV7-2	.	few	TRBJ2-1	CASSLVSNSGHEQFF	TGTGCCAGCAGCTTAGTTAGTAACTCCGGACATGAGCAGTTCTTC
TRBV11-3	.	.	TRBJ2-1	CASSLNVMNEQFF	TGTGCCAGCAGCTTAAATGTAATGAATGAGCAGTTCTTC
TRBV29-1	TRBD2	.	TRBJ2-2	CSVVAGGGGELFF	TGCAGCGTAGTAGCGGGAGGAGGCGGGGAGCTGTTTTTT
TRBV7-9	TRBD2	once	TRBJ2-1	CGSSQSSGGRVEQFF	TGTGGCAGCAGCCAATCTAGCGGGGGACGGGTTGAGCAGTTCTTC
TRBV29-1	TRBD2	.	TRBJ2-1	CSSGASGRGGKNGQFF	TGCAGCTCCGGCGCTAGCGGGAGGGGTGGTAAGAATGGGCAGTTCTTC
TRBV7-9	TRBD1	.	TRBJ1-2	CASSPTGGYYGYTF	TGTGCCAGCAGCCCCACAGGGGGCTACTATGGCTACACCTTC
TRBV20-1	.	.	TRBJ1-1	CSARLPPQGTLGGEAFF	TGCAGTGCTAGACTACCCCCGCAGGGGACCCTAGGTGGCGAAGCTTTCTTT
TRBV29-1	TRBD1	many	TRBJ2-1	CSVDEGARNNEQFF	TGCAGCGTTGACGAGGGGGCAAGGAACAATGAGCAGTTCTTC
TRBV6-5	TRBD1	.	TRBJ1-5	CASRKTGTLNQPQHF	TGTGCCAGCAGGAAGACAGGGACCCTCAATCAGCCCCAGCATTTT
TRBV7-2	TRBD2	.	TRBJ2-7	CASSLGGTSGTYEQYF	TGTGCCAGCAGCTTAGGGGGGACTAGCGGAACCTACGAGCAGTACTTC
TRBV29-1	TRBD2	many	TRBJ2-3	CSVEETSGTDTQYF	TGCAGCGTTGAAGAGACTAGCGGAACAGATACGCAGTATTTT
TRBV5-1	.	.	TRBJ2-2	CASSSETSTGELFF	TGCGCCAGCAGCTCTGAAACAAGCACCGGGGAGCTGTTTTTT
TRBV20-1	.	few	TRBJ2-2	CSARAQGRYTGELFF	TGCAGTGCTAGAGCGCAGGGGCGATACACCGGGGAGCTGTTTTTT
TRBV25-1	.	.	TRBJ1-2	CASRGRGHGYTF	TGTGCCAGCCGGGGGAGGGGACATGGCTACACCTTC
TRBV12-5	TRBD2	.	TRBJ2-5	CASGLGGLAKETQYF	TGTGCTAGTGGTTTGGGGGGACTAGCAAAAGAGACCCAGTACTTC
TRBV5-1	TRBD2	.	TRBJ2-3	CASSLGESSGGSDTQYF	TGCGCCAGCAGCTTGGGGGAGTCTAGCGGGGGGTCAGATACGCAGTATTTT
TRBV7-2	.	few	TRBJ1-1	CASSLARTASIVAFF	TGTGCCAGCAGCTTAGCGAGGACAGCGAGTATTGTAGCTTTCTTT
TRBV6-2/TRBV6-3	TRBD1	.	TRBJ1-4	CASSKDMTGGGEKLFF	TGTGCCAGCAGCAAAGATATGACAGGGGGAGGTGAAAAACTGTTTTTT
TRBV4-2	.	.	TRBJ2-7	CASSPAGDRSGEQYF	TGTGCCAGCAGCCCCGCGGGGGACAGGTCGGGCGAGCAGTACTTC
TRBV20-1	TRBD2	once	TRBJ2-7	CSAPLLAGGPGEQYF	TGCAGTGCTCCGTTACTAGCGGGAGGGCCTGGCGAGCAGTACTTC
TRBV29-1	.	.	TRBJ1-1	CSVDRAGNTEAFF	TGCAGCGTTGACCGGGCGGGGAACACTGAAGCTTTCTTT
TRBV7-2	.	few	TRBJ2-2	CASRLGSNTGELFF	TGTGCCAGCAGGCTCGGGTCGAACACCGGGGAGCTGTTTTTT